Given below is one T cell receptor beta chain in context. Per the original methods: It was from reference gene primer amplification that nucleated cell counts were estimated. The method was immunoSEQ multiplex PCR; TCRdb's version includes in-frame clones alone and lacks a portion of them. V, J and clone size were drawn from that table, and D and trimming were deduced from the DNA. The data hold 200,000 to 250,000 clones, with 70% to 90% observed a single time. The data are from a study of blood T cell repertoires in COVID-19. Overall study: Samples of COVID-19 (acute and convalescent) were obtained from the United States, Italy and Spain. Sources were T cells, B-cell-depleted T cells, or PBMCs; the material itself was cDNA or gDNA.

Germline V CDR1 and CDR2: SQVTM, ANQGSEA. Trimming removed 4 bases at V and 2 bases at J, with 15 bases between. This CDR3 is built from 14 residues. The chain couples TRBV29-1 to TRBJ2-7, with D possibly being TRBD1 (5 bases). The receptor was derived from a man aged 60-69 years with acute or convalescent COVID-19. Material for sequencing was peripheral blood. CDR3: CSVVFRQLPYEQYF. The CDR3 DNA reads as TGCAGCGTTGTGTTTCGACAGCTTCCCTACGAGCAGTACTTC.